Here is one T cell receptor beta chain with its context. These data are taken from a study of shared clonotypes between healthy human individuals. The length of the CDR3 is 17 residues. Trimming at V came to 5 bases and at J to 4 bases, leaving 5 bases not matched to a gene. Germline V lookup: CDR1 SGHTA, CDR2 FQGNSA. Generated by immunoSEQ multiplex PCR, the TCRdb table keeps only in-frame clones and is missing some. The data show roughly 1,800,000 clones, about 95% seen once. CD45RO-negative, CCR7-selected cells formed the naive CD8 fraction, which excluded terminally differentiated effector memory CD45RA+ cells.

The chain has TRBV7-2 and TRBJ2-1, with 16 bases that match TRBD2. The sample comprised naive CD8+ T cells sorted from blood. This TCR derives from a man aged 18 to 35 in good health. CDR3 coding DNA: TGTGCCAGCAGCGCGGGACTAGCGGGGGGGAGGTACAATGAGCAGTTCTTC. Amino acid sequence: CASSAGLAGGRYNEQFF.